This T cell receptor beta chain was retrieved from a study of T cell responses to AZD1222 COVID-19 vaccine. At the level of the study: Second doses at about 4 or about 12 weeks were pooled.

In germline, CDR1 is SQVTM, CDR2 ANQGSEA. This CDR3 is 13 amino acids long. Deletions cut 5 bases from V and 4 bases from J, with 11 bases between. Assay: immunoSEQ multiplex PCR; the TCRdb copy retains only in-frame clones and omits some. Found here are about 90,000 clones, 88% of them singletons; the top ten hold about 6%. This TCR derives from an adult in good health. The sample here was peripheral blood, taken on day 0 of AZD1222 vaccination. V gene TRBV29-1 combines with J gene TRBJ1-4, with a weak D call TRBD1 (5 bases). The CDR3 nucleotides read TGCAGCGTTAGACAGAGCAGTAATGAAAAACTGTTTTTT. It encodes CSVRQSSNEKLFF.